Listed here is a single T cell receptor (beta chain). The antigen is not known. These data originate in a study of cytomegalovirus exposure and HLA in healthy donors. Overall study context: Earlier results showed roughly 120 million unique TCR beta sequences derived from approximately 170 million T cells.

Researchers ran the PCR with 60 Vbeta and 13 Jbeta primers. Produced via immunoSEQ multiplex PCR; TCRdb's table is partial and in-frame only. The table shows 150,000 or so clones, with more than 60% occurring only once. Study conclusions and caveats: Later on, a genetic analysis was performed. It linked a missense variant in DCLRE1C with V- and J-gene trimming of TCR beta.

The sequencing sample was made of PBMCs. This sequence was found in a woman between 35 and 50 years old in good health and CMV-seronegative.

CDR3 protein: CASSGRTSPLTGELFF. The CDR3 DNA sequence: TGTGCCAGCAGCGGTCGGACTAGCCCTTTAACCGGGGAGCTGTTTTTT. The chain links TRBV4-2 to TRBJ2-2; 8 nucleotides agree with TRBD2. V was clipped by 5 bases and J by 5 bases; unmatched bases: 10. Germline V gives CDR1 LGHNA, CDR2 YNFKEQ. The CDR3 sequence is 16 residues long.